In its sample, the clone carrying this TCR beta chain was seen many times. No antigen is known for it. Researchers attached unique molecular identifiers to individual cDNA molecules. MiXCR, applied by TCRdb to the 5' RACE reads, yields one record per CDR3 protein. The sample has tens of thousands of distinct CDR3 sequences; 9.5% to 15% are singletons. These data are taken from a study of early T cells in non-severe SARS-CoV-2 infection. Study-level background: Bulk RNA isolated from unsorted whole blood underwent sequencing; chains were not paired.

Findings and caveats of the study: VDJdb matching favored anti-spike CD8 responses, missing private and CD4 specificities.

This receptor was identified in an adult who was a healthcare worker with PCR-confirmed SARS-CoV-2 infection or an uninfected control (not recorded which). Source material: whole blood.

CDR3 loop: CATSDLGGTEAFF. In DNA, the CDR3 is TGTGCCACCAGTGATCTGGGGGGGACTGAAGCTTTCTTT. The genes are TRBV24-1 and TRBJ1-1; D perhaps matches TRBD1 (5 bases). The CDR3 covers 13 residues. V lost 3 bases and J 5 bases, leaving 9 bases between the germline ends. CDR1 is KGHDR and CDR2 is SFDVKD in the germline V gene.